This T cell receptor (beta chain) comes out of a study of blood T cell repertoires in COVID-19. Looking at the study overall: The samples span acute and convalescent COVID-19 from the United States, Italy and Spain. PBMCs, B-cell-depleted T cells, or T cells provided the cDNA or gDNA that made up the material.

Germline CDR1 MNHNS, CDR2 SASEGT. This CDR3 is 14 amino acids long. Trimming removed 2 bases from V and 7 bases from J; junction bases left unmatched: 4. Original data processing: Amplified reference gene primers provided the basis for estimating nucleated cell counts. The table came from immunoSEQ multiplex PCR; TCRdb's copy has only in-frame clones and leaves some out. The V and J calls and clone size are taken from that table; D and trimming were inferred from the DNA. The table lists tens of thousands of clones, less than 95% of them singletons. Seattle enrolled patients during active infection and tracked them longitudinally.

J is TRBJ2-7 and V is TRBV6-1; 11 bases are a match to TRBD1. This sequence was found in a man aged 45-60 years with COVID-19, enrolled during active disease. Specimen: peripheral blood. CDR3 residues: CASSEQGTGGEQYF. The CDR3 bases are TGTGCCAGCAGTGAACAAGGGACAGGGGGAGAGCAGTACTTC.